The next 3 T cell receptor beta chains were all read from a single sample in a study of blood T cell repertoires in COVID-19. Produced via immunoSEQ multiplex PCR; TCRdb's table is partial and in-frame only. This table holds some 250,000 clones, 88% found once. The sample comprised peripheral blood. Receptors were obtained from a woman between 35 and 50 years old who had recovered from COVID-19.

The chain uses TRBV12-2 and TRBJ2-1; TRBD2 is the table's D call, not checked against the DNA. TRBV12-2 is given as a pseudogene. The CDR3 has 14 residues. In nucleotides, the CDR3 is TGTGCCTACCCCGGACTAGCGGCCCCTAGTGAGCAGTTCTTC. Translation gives CAYPGLAAPSEQFF.

The table lists this clone with a few counts. The rearrangement uses TRBV28 and TRBJ2-1; a weak D match, TRBD2 (6 bases). V was clipped by 10 bases and J by 3 bases, with 10 bases between them. The CDR3 is made up of 12 amino acids. CDR1 and CDR2 (germline): MDHEN, SYDVKM. The CDR3, as DNA: TGTGCCACCTGTAGCGGCTACAATGAGCAGTTCTTC. It codes for CATCSGYNEQFF.

In nucleotides, the CDR3 is TGCAGCGTAGCTGCTGAGTCGGGCGAGCAGTACTTC. Protein product: CSVAAESGEQYF. This chain uses TRBV29-1 with TRBJ2-7; D remains ambiguous. This CDR3 is 12 amino acids long. Germline-derived CDR1 and CDR2 are SQVTM and ANQGSEA. Trimming shortened V by 6 bases and J by 6 bases, and 15 bases separated the two germline ends.